This T cell receptor beta chain came from a study of radiotherapy plus CTLA-4 blockade in lung cancer. For the study at large: Objective responses were recorded in less than 20% of patients, with disease control recorded in approximately 34%.

Generated by immunoSEQ multiplex PCR, the TCRdb table keeps only in-frame clones and is missing some. This table holds about 66,000 clones, about 83% found once. The CDR3 contains 15 residues. The V end was cut by 9 bases, the J end by 3 bases, with 20 bases between. Germline V CDR1 and CDR2: SGHNT, YYREEE (reference sequence). The material sequenced was peripheral blood, taken from a patient treated with radiotherapy plus ipilimumab. The rearrangement uses TRBV5-4 and TRBJ2-3; D is possibly TRBD2 (7 bases). The receptor's source is a human donor with non-small cell lung cancer who had a partial response to radiotherapy plus ipilimumab. The DNA of the CDR3 is TGTGCCACCGTAGCGGGCGGGGGCGGGACAGATACGCAGTATTTT. Residues: CATVAGGGGTDTQYF. The full variable domain, in which reference TRBV5-4 and TRBJ2-3 provide the parts outside the CDR3, is ETGVTQSPTHLIKTRGQQVTLRCSSQSGHNTVSWYQQALGQGPQFIFQYYREEENGRGNFPPRFSGLQFPNYSSELNVNALELDDSALYLCATVAGGGGTDTQYFGPGTRLTVL.